The present entry profiles one TCR beta chain with its context. Original methodology: Using reference gene primer amplification, nucleated cell counts were estimated. The table came from immunoSEQ multiplex PCR; TCRdb's copy has only in-frame clones and leaves some out. D and trimming were read from the DNA, whereas the V and J calls and clone size are those reported in that table. Of hundreds of thousands of clones listed, 87% are singletons. Enrollees, roughly 18 to 95 years old, lived in about two dozen US areas. The sample comes from a study of blood T cell repertoires in COVID-19. Material: PBMCs or T cells enriched from blood (not recorded which). The sequence came from a woman between 18 and 30 years old with acute COVID-19.

The CDR3 DNA reads as TGTGCCAGCACTGGGTTGAAGACAGCCAGAGCCTACGAGCAGTACTTC. This translates into CASTGLKTARAYEQYF. The chain is built from TRBV27 and TRBJ2-7; tentative D call: TRBD1 (5 bases). This CDR3 is built from 16 residues. Germline CDR1 and CDR2: MNHEY and SMNVEV (reference sequence). The V end lost 7 bases, the J end lost 2 bases, and 21 bases lay between the germline ends.